This paragraph reports one T cell receptor (beta chain). Its target is not known. The length of the CDR3 is 14 residues. J gave up 4 bases and V 6 bases, and 3 bases lay outside the gene matches. Per germline, CDR1 MNHEY and CDR2 SVGAGI. PCR primers comprised 60 Vbeta and 13 Jbeta primers. Clones were read by immunoSEQ multiplex PCR, and TCRdb kept only the in-frame ones, dropping some. The sample lists fewer than 200,000 clones; almost 80% were seen once. The record originates from a study of cytomegalovirus exposure and HLA in healthy donors. Regarding the study as a whole: In a later analysis, at a false discovery rate of 0.05, under 20,000 TCR beta sequences were associated with HLA alleles.

Sequencing used PBMCs. The chain joins TRBV6-5 to TRBJ2-7, with 13 bases aligning to TRBD2. This clonotype was sampled from a woman between 50 and 59 years old in good health and CMV-seropositive. The CDR3: CASRLTSGRYEQYF. The CDR3 DNA reads TGTGCCAGCAGGTTGACTAGCGGGAGGTACGAGCAGTACTTC.